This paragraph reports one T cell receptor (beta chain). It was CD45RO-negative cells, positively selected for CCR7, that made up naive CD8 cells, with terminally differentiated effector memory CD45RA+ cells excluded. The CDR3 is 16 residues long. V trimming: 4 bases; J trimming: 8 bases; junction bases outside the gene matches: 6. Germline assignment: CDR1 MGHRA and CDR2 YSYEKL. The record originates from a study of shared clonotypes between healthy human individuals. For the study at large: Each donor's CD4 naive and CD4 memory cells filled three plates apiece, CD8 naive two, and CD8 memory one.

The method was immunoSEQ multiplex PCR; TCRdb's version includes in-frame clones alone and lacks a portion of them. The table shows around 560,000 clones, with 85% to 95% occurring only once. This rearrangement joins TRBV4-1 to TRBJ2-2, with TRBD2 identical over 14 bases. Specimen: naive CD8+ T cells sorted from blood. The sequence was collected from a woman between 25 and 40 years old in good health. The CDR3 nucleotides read TGCGCCAGCAGCCCGGGACTAGCGGGAGTTGGTGGGGAGCTGTTTTTT. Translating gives CASSPGLAGVGGELFF.